The T cell receptor (beta chain) described here comes from a study of naive and memory T cell subsets. Germline V gene lookup returns CDR1 MDHEN and CDR2 SYDVKM. With 7 bases removed from V and 3 bases from J, the gap between germline ends came to 19 bases. CDR3 length equals 15 residues. CMV status came from CD4+ IFNgamma after overnight CMV lysate stimulation. This clonotype was found a few times. Antigen: not known. General study results and limits: Possibly reflecting memory cells re-expressing CD45RA, a few larger clonotypes occurred in naive repertoires, especially CD8. In naive cells, over 90% of TCR sequences were seen only once.

An equimolar mix of two oligonucleotides served as the beta constant-region primer for TRBC1 and TRBC2. The ligated cDNA underwent four PCR rounds using SP2 and nested alpha and beta constant-region primers. Ligation attached a single-stranded oligonucleotide with a 12-nucleotide UMI and the SP2 primer to the cDNA 3' end. Using its own MiXCR run on the UMI-ligation and nested PCR reads, TCRdb lists one record per CDR3 protein. The sample has over 110,000 distinct CDR3 sequences; about a fifth are singletons. This TCR was sampled from a human donor in good health. The chain uses TRBV28 and TRBJ2-7, with D possibly called TRBD1 or TRBD2 (5 bases each). The sample taken for sequencing was naive CD8+ T cells from blood. The CDR3 region is CASTDLPRGDYEQYF. The DNA of the CDR3 is TGTGCCAGCACCGATCTCCCTAGAGGGGACTACGAGCAGTACTTC.